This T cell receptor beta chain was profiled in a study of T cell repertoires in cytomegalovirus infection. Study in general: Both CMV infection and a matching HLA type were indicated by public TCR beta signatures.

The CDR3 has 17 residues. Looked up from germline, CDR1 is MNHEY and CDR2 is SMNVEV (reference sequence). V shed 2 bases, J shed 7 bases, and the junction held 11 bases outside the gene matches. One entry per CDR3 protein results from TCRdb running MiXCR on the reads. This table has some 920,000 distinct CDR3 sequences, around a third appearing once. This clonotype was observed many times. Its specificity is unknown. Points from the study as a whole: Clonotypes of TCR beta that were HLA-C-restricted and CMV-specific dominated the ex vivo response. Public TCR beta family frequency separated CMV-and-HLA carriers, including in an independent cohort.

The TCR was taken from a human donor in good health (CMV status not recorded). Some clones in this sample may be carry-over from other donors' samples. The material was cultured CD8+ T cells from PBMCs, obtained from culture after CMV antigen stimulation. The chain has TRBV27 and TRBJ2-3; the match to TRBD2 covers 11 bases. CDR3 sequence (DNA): TGTGCCAGCAGTTTAAGCGCTAGCGGGGGGACCTTCAATACGCAGTATTTT. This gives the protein CASSLSASGGTFNTQYF.